Sequencing of this T cell receptor beta chain was carried out in a study of T cell repertoires in cytomegalovirus infection. Study information: As its CMV epitopes, the study selected recently identified HLA-C-restricted and well-studied HLA-B-restricted targets. From public TCR beta signatures came an indication of both CMV infection and matching HLA type.

TCRdb recomputed calls from the reads with MiXCR, one row per CDR3 protein. The table includes under 300,000 distinct CDR3 sequences, roughly a fifth detected once. In the case of this clonotype: The antigen remains unidentified.

General study findings and limits: Carriers of CMV and the relevant HLA type were discriminated by public TCR beta frequency. Ex vivo responses were dominated by HLA-C-restricted CMV-specific TCR beta clonotypes.

The starting material was cultured PBMCs, obtained from culture after CMV antigen stimulation. The receptor was isolated from a human donor in good health (CMV status not recorded). Some clones in this sample may be carry-over from other donors' samples.

CDR3 sequence: CASSQALRELFF. The CDR3 region has the DNA TGTGCCAGCAGCCAAGCCTTGCGGGAGCTGTTTTTT. The chain couples TRBV3-1 to TRBJ2-2; D not certain. Germline lookup yields CDR1 LGHDT and CDR2 YNNKEL (reference sequence). This CDR3 contains 12 residues. V was pared by 1 base and J by 9 bases, with 6 bases between.